One sample yielded the 16 T cell receptor beta chains listed below, sequenced in a study of blood T cell repertoires in COVID-19. The table came from immunoSEQ multiplex PCR; TCRdb's copy has only in-frame clones and leaves some out. The table lists approximately 100,000 clones, about 80% of them singletons. The material sequenced was peripheral blood. The receptors derive from a man between 70 and 80 years old with active or convalescent COVID-19.

This chain's CDR3 is CASSLGAGSSYEQYF. CDR3 nucleotide sequence: TGTGCCAGCAGCTTAGGGGCGGGAAGCTCCTACGAGCAGTACTTC. The V gene is TRBV7-8, the J gene TRBJ2-7, with D perhaps TRBD2 (6 bases). The CDR3 sequence is 15 residues long. Germline loops: CDR1 SGHVS, CDR2 FQNEAQ. V dropped 1 base and J dropped 0 bases, with 10 bases sitting between them.

The V gene is TRBV5-6, the J gene TRBJ1-2; 9 bases align to TRBD1. This CDR3 is built from 14 residues. The V gene end was trimmed by 3 bases and the J gene end by 4 bases; junction bases not matched to a gene: 4. From germline, CDR1 is SGHDT and CDR2 YYEEEE. DNA for the CDR3: TGTGCCAGCAGCTGGGACAGGGCTAGCTATGGCTACACCTTC. The encoded protein is CASSWDRASYGYTF. The variable domain in full, completed from reference TRBV5-6 and TRBJ1-2, reads DAGVTQSPTHLIKTRGQQVTLRCSPKSGHDTVSWYQQALGQGPQFIFQYYEEEERQRGNFPDRFSGHQFPNYSSELNVNALLLGDSALYLCASSWDRASYGYTFGSGTRLTVV.

This clone was seen more than once but under ten times. The chain has TRBV7-2 and TRBJ2-1; D is perhaps TRBD2 (5 bases). CDR3 length: 16 residues. Trimming removed 0 bases from V and 6 bases from J, with 15 bases in between. Germline-derived CDR1 and CDR2 are SGHTA and FQGNSA. The CDR3 loop is CASSLAGRATGNEQFF. The CDR3 DNA reads TGTGCCAGCAGCTTAGCCGGGCGGGCGACCGGCAATGAGCAGTTCTTC.

V is TRBV4-1 and J is TRBJ1-2; D call uncertain. CDR1 and CDR2 (germline): MGHRA, YSYEKL. This CDR3 spans 16 amino acids. The V end lost 4 bases, the J end lost 0 bases, and 15 bases lay between the germline ends. CDR3 residues: CASSLSLTSTNYGYTF. The CDR3 DNA reads TGCGCCAGCAGCCTATCCCTAACCTCGACTAACTATGGCTACACCTTC.

The V and J genes are TRBV19 and TRBJ2-2; TRBD2 matches at 15 bases. Germline loops: CDR1 LNHDA, CDR2 SQIVND (reference sequence). J gave up 3 bases and V 9 bases, and 11 bases lay outside the gene matches. This CDR3 has 18 residues. The CDR3 DNA sequence: TGTGCCAGCACCCAGGGACTAGCGGGGGGCCGGGACACCGGGGAGCTGTTTTTT. This codes for CASTQGLAGGRDTGELFF.

The chain couples TRBV4-1 to TRBJ2-7; 7 bases match TRBD1. With V trimmed by 4 bases and J by 3 bases, 12 bases remained unmatched. The CDR3 sequence is 16 residues long. CDR1 and CDR2 from the germline V gene are MGHRA and YSYEKL. The CDR3, as DNA: TGCGCCAGCAGCCCTCCGTACCGGGGACAGATCTACGAGCAGTACTTC. Translation gives CASSPPYRGQIYEQYF.

The chain uses TRBV12-3 or TRBV12-4 and TRBJ1-1, with D possibly TRBD1 on 6 matching bases. The CDR3 totals 13 residues. Deletions cut 6 bases from V and 5 bases from J, with 13 bases between. CDR3 nucleotide sequence: TGTGCCAGCAGGGGGGGCGGGGGGACTGAAGCTTTCTTT. Its protein is CASRGGGGTEAFF.

The chain uses TRBV6-6 and TRBJ1-3; D remains unclear. The CDR3 runs 13 residues. V dropped 7 bases and J dropped 0 bases, with 7 bases sitting between them. The germline V gene has CDR1 MNHNY and CDR2 SVGAGI (reference sequence). The CDR3 DNA reads TGTGCCAGCACCCAGGTCTCTGGAAACACCATATATTTT. It specifies CASTQVSGNTIYF.

This rearrangement joins TRBV18 to TRBJ1-1; the D gene is possibly TRBD1 (6 bases). The V end was cut by 2 bases, the J end by 4 bases, with 20 bases between. Germline assignment: CDR1 KGHSH and CDR2 LQKENI. The CDR3 loop spans 17 amino acids. The CDR3 DNA sequence: TGTGCCAGCTCACCAGAGCGGGGGGCGGCGGATGGCACTGAAGCTTTCTTT. Protein product: CASSPERGAADGTEAFF. Full variable domain (remainder filled in from reference TRBV18 and TRBJ1-1): NAGVMQNPRHLVRRRGQEARLRCSPMKGHSHVYWYRQLPEEGLKFMVYLQKENIIDESGMPKERFSAEFPKEGPSILRIQQVVRGDSAAYFCASSPERGAADGTEAFFGQGTRLTVV.

The V call is TRBV6-4, the J call TRBJ2-1; 10 bases map to TRBD1. Trimming took 6 bases from V and 0 from J; bases not matched to a gene: 5. Germline V gene data show CDR1 as MRHNA and CDR2 as SNTAGT. This CDR3 is built from 16 residues. The CDR3 DNA reads TGTGCCAGCAGCCGAGGGACAGGGGCCTCCTACAATGAGCAGTTCTTC. As protein: CASSRGTGASYNEQFF.

The rearrangement links TRBV18 to TRBJ2-5; D ambiguous. Germline V gene data show CDR1 as KGHSH and CDR2 as LQKENI. Deletions cut 4 bases from V and 0 bases from J, with 6 bases between. The CDR3 has 13 amino acids. As DNA, the CDR3 is TGTGCCAGCTCACAGGCGGACCAAGAGACCCAGTACTTC. Its protein is CASSQADQETQYF.

This clone came up once. The chain recombines TRBV7-9 with TRBJ1-1; TRBD1 matches 7 bases. The germline gives CDR1 SEHNR, CDR2 FQNEAQ (reference sequence). V trimming: 8 bases; J trimming: 1 base; junction bases outside the gene matches: 10. This CDR3 region has 15 residues. The DNA for the CDR3 is TGTGCCAGCGGACAGGTGACAATAGAGAACACTGAAGCTTTCTTT. Protein sequence: CASGQVTIENTEAFF.

CDR3 bases: TGTGCCACCAGCAGAGATCGGGGGGAAAAACTGTTTTTT. This encodes CATSRDRGEKLFF. The V and J genes are TRBV15 and TRBJ1-4, with D maybe TRBD1 (5 bases). The V end was cut by 0 bases, the J end by 8 bases, with 7 bases between. This CDR3 has 13 residues. Per germline, CDR1 LNHNV and CDR2 YYDKDF (reference sequence). The whole variable domain, filled in from reference TRBV15 and TRBJ1-4, reads DAMVIQNPRYQVTQFGKPVTLSCSQTLNHNVMYWYQQKSSQAPKLLFHYYDKDFNNEADTPDNFQSRRPNTSFCFLDIRSPGLGDTAMYLCATSRDRGEKLFFGSGTQLSVL.

The chain combines TRBV3-1 (or the pseudogene TRBV3-2) with TRBJ1-1, with 10 positions matching TRBD1. The trim removed 4 bases at V and 0 bases at J, leaving 8 bases unmatched. The CDR3 is 17 residues long. From germline, CDR1 is LGHDT and CDR2 YNNKEL (reference sequence). The CDR3 protein is CASSPSRDRGMNTEAFF. In DNA form, the CDR3 reads TGTGCCAGCAGCCCGAGCCGGGACAGGGGAATGAACACTGAAGCTTTCTTT.

V usage is TRBV19 and J usage is TRBJ2-5, with 8 nucleotides matching TRBD2. The CDR3 covers 14 residues. CDR1 and CDR2 from the germline V gene are LNHDA and SQIVND (reference sequence). V was pared by 7 bases and J by 6 bases, with 10 bases of the junction left unmatched. The CDR3 here is CASTPRGGKQTQYF. The DNA for the CDR3 is TGTGCCAGTACCCCTCGGGGGGGTAAACAGACCCAGTACTTC.

V and J are TRBV3-1 (or the pseudogene TRBV3-2) and TRBJ1-6; 7 bases line up with TRBD1. The CDR3 loop spans 17 amino acids. Germline CDR1 reads LGHDT; CDR2 reads YNNKEL (reference sequence). V dropped 1 base and J dropped 0; count of bases not matched to a gene: 3. CDR3 sequence (DNA): TGTGCCAGCAGCCAAGGACAGGGAGGCTCCTATAATTCACCCCTCCACTTT. Translation: CASSQGQGGSYNSPLHF.